Below, 28 T cell receptor beta chains from the same sample are listed, as sequenced in a study of human T cells and chemical hapten exposure (dated by TCRdb to the early 2020s). The time point label of this sample denotes: patch test 1, 2 weeks after DPC sensitization. Sample treatment or condition, as interpreted from the label and publication: therapeutic diphenylcyclopropenone sensitization with weekly scalp DPC. Receptor libraries were prepared by RACE. Sequencing was carried out with a NextSeq 500. TCRdb applied fastp at Q25 and MiXCR to the public reads, then kept only in-frame beta chains. Rows with one shared CDR3 protein collapse into an entry with the most common genes and DNA. A total of some 340,000 distinct CDR3 sequences appear in this sample, around 7% of them only once. 8% to 9% of the sample is taken by the ten largest. The input for sequencing was whole blood, taken in connection with sensitization to the hapten diphenylcyclopropenone (DPC). The receptors were gathered from a woman in her late teens or twenties with alopecia areata. Some clones in this sample may be carry-over from other donors' samples.

This clonotype was seen more than once but under ten times. The genes are TRBV12-3 or TRBV12-4 and TRBJ1-3, with D unresolved. CDR3 length equals 13 residues. Trimming took 6 bases from V and 0 from J, leaving 6 bases between them. CDR3 nucleotide sequence: TGTGCCAGCAGGAAGAGCTCTGGAAACACCATATATTTT. This gives the protein CASRKSSGNTIYF.

The chain combines TRBV15 with TRBJ1-2; D gene uncertain. The length of the CDR3 is 15 residues. Deletions cut 2 bases from V and 0 bases from J, with 10 bases between. Germline-derived CDR1 and CDR2 are LNHNV and YYDKDF (reference sequence). DNA for the CDR3: TGTGCCACCAGCAGATTTAGAGAAACTAACTATGGCTACACCTTC. Translating gives CATSRFRETNYGYTF.

This clonotype was seen ten or more times. This rearrangement joins TRBV6-6 to TRBJ2-2; D perhaps matches TRBD2 (6 bases). CDR1 and CDR2 from the germline V gene are MNHNY and SVGAGI (reference sequence). The CDR3 is 15 residues long. V lost 6 bases and J 5 bases, leaving 16 bases between the germline ends. The CDR3 bases are TGTGCCAGCAGGCCACGGGGAGGAGAGACCGGGGAGCTGTTTTTT. It yields the protein CASRPRGGETGELFF.

In this sample, this clonotype turned up a few times. V and J are TRBV24-1 and TRBJ2-3; D remains unclear. Germline V gene lookup returns CDR1 KGHDR and CDR2 SFDVKD. The CDR3 sequence is 13 residues long. The ends were cut back, 4 bases at V and 2 bases at J, with 6 bases in the middle. The CDR3 spells CATSDRFTDTQYF. The CDR3 coding sequence is TGTGCCACCAGTGACCGGTTCACAGATACGCAGTATTTT.

This clonotype was detected a few times. This rearrangement joins TRBV10-3 to TRBJ2-7; a possible D gene is TRBD1 (6 bases). The length of the CDR3 is 15 residues. Trimming took 3 bases from V and 2 from J, leaving 14 bases between them. Germline-derived CDR1 and CDR2 are ENHRY and SYGVKD. CDR3 nucleotide sequence: TGTGCCATCAGTGACCCGGACAGCGACACCTACGAGCAGTACTTC. It specifies CAISDPDSDTYEQYF.

In its sample, this clonotype was seen a few times. The chain employs TRBV12-3 or TRBV12-4 and TRBJ2-2; 8 bases fit TRBD2. This CDR3 spans 14 amino acids. V trimming: 6 bases; J trimming: 6 bases; junction bases outside the gene matches: 6. In DNA form, the CDR3 reads TGTGCCAGCAGCGCCGCGGGGGGCCCCGGGGAGCTGTTTTTT. Amino acid sequence: CASSAAGGPGELFF.

This clonotype was counted many times. This chain joins TRBV4-1 and TRBJ2-6; D is possibly TRBD2 (6 bases). CDR1 is MGHRA and CDR2 is YSYEKL in the germline V gene. Trimming removed 3 bases at V and 4 bases at J, with 22 bases between. The CDR3 length is 19 residues. CDR3 nucleotides: TGCGCCAGCAGCCAGCGGAGGGCCATTCTACTGTCGGGGGCCAACGTCCTGACTTTC. It codes for CASSQRRAILLSGANVLTF.

The sample holds many counts of this clonotype. V usage is TRBV12-3 or TRBV12-4 and J usage is TRBJ1-4; 7 bases are a match to TRBD1. This CDR3 contains 15 residues. The V segment lost 6 bases and the J segment 2 bases; nucleotides outside the gene matches: 6. The CDR3 coding sequence is TGTGCCAGCAGGCTTTCGGGACAGACTAATGAAAAACTGTTTTTT. It codes for CASRLSGQTNEKLFF.

In its sample, this clonotype was seen a few times. The V gene is TRBV5-1, the J gene TRBJ1-6, with unresolved D. Germline V gene lookup returns CDR1 SGHRS and CDR2 YFSETQ. V dropped 0 bases and J dropped 2 bases, with 9 bases sitting between them. The CDR3 is made up of 16 amino acids. In DNA form, the CDR3 reads TGCGCCAGCAGCTTGGACCCAGGAACCTATAATTCACCCCTCCACTTT. This codes for CASSLDPGTYNSPLHF.

This clonotype showed up many times. The rearrangement joins TRBV4-1 to TRBJ2-7, with a tentative D call TRBD1 (5 bases). Germline CDR1 and CDR2: MGHRA and YSYEKL. V was clipped by 4 bases and J by 5 bases, with 12 bases between them. The CDR3 length is 13 residues. The CDR3 sequence is CASSPGPGNEQYF. DNA of the CDR3: TGCGCCAGCAGCCCTGGCCCAGGGAACGAGCAGTACTTC.

This clonotype was counted ten times or more. The V and J genes are TRBV6-1 and TRBJ1-5; D possibly corresponds to TRBD1 (5 bases). Trimming stripped 3 bases from V and 3 bases from J, with 12 bases between. This CDR3 contains 15 residues. Germline-derived CDR1 and CDR2 are MNHNS and SASEGT. The CDR3 sequence is CASSESRAVNQPQHF. The CDR3 DNA reads TGTGCCAGCAGTGAGTCCAGGGCGGTCAATCAGCCCCAGCATTTT.

This chain links TRBV20-1 with TRBJ1-1; 7 nucleotides match TRBD1. J was trimmed by 3 bases and V by 6 bases; bases with no gene match: 4. The CDR3 runs to 12 residues. Germline-derived CDR1 and CDR2 are DFQATT and SNEGSKA (reference sequence). The CDR3 DNA is TGCAGTGCCCAGGGGGGCCACACTGAAGCTTTCTTT. Amino acid sequence: CSAQGGHTEAFF.

The sample holds a few counts of this clonotype. The V call is TRBV5-1, the J call TRBJ1-1; TRBD1 might be the D (6 bases). V gave up 0 bases and J gave up 4 bases, with 13 bases separating them. The germline gives CDR1 SGHRS, CDR2 YFSETQ. This CDR3 region has 15 residues. CDR3 in amino acids: CASSLVRDIGTEAFF. For the CDR3, the DNA is TGCGCCAGCAGCTTGGTTCGGGACATCGGCACTGAAGCTTTCTTT.

The chain has TRBV18 and TRBJ1-5; 8 nucleotides align to TRBD1. Germline V gene sequence: CDR1 KGHSH, CDR2 LQKENI. CDR3 length equals 15 residues. The V and J ends lost 2 bases and 6 bases, in that order; junction bases with no gene match: 6. As DNA, the CDR3 is TGTGCCAGCTCACCAGGCCAGGGGGCGTTTCAGCCCCAGCATTTT. Translating it yields CASSPGQGAFQPQHF.

This clonotype was seen only a few times. The rearrangement links TRBV28 to TRBJ1-1; no definite D call. V lost 5 bases to trimming and J lost 8 bases, with 15 bases between them. This CDR3 comprises 13 residues. The germline V gene encodes CDR1 MDHEN and CDR2 SYDVKM. The CDR3 DNA sequence: TGTGCCAGCAGTCCGTATGGTCGAGGGGAAGCTTTCTTT. Encoded protein: CASSPYGRGEAFF. Drawing the rest from reference TRBV28 and TRBJ1-1, the complete variable domain is DVKVTQSSRYLVKRTGEKVFLECVQDMDHENMFWYRQDPGLGLRLIYFSYDVKMKEKGDIPEGYSVSREKKERFSLILESASTNQTSMYLCASSPYGRGEAFFGQGTRLTVV.

The chain carries TRBV5-4 and TRBJ1-4; 8 bases match TRBD1. Per the germline V gene, CDR1 is SGHNT and CDR2 is YYREEE (reference sequence). This CDR3 is built from 18 residues. Unmatched junction bases numbered 11, after V lost 4 bases and J lost 0 bases. The CDR3 loop reads CASSLKQGGDPTNEKLFF. The CDR3 nucleotides are TGTGCCAGCAGCCTCAAACAGGGGGGCGATCCAACTAATGAAAAACTGTTTTTT.

This clonotype was observed at least ten times. The V gene is TRBV7-3, the J gene TRBJ2-6; 8 bases match TRBD1. The J segment lost 2 bases and the V segment lost 5 bases, leaving 8 bases of the junction unmatched. The CDR3 is 17 residues long. Germline V lookup: CDR1 SGHTA, CDR2 FQGTGA. The CDR3 loop is CASSIGQGDPGANVLTF. The CDR3 bases are TGTGCCAGCAGCATTGGACAGGGCGACCCTGGGGCCAACGTCCTGACTTTC.

The CDR3 sequence: CASSFDLLAGAYEQYF. CDR3 nucleotides: TGCGCCAGCAGCTTCGACTTACTAGCGGGGGCCTACGAGCAGTACTTC. The chain carries TRBV5-1 and TRBJ2-7, with 11 nucleotides matching TRBD2. The germline gives CDR1 SGHRS, CDR2 YFSETQ. V was clipped by 2 bases and J by 2 bases; unmatched bases: 6. This CDR3 region has 16 residues.

The table lists this clonotype with a few counts. The V gene is TRBV5-1, the J gene TRBJ2-5; a weak D match, TRBD2 (6 bases). The V end lost 0 bases, the J end lost 2 bases, and 11 bases lay between the germline ends. The CDR3 loop spans 15 amino acids. Germline loops: CDR1 SGHRS, CDR2 YFSETQ. The DNA of the CDR3 is TGCGCCAGCAGCTTGGCAATAGCGGCTCAAGAGACCCAGTACTTC. It translates to CASSLAIAAQETQYF. Filled out from reference TRBV5-1 and TRBJ2-5, the complete variable domain reads KAGVTQTPRYLIKTRGQQVTLSCSPISGHRSVSWYQQTPGQGLQFLFEYFSETQRNKGNFPGRFSGRQFSNSRSEMNVSTLELGDSALYLCASSLAIAAQETQYFGPGTRLLVL.

This clonotype was counted a few times. This rearrangement joins TRBV5-4 to TRBJ2-7, with D possibly being TRBD2 (6 bases). The CDR3 extends over 16 amino acids. V lost 4 bases to trimming and J lost 0 bases, with 17 bases between them. CDR1 is SGHNT, CDR2 YYREEE, per germline (reference sequence). This CDR3 reads CASSASFPGLSYEQYF. The DNA for the CDR3 is TGTGCCAGCAGCGCAAGCTTCCCGGGACTCTCCTACGAGCAGTACTTC.

This clonotype was recorded at least ten times. The chain couples TRBV3-1 to TRBJ2-7; D is possibly TRBD2 (6 bases). CDR1 is LGHDT, CDR2 YNNKEL, per germline (reference sequence). Between the trimmed V and J ends, which lost 4 bases and 5 bases, there was a span of 12 bases. This CDR3 is built from 13 residues. The CDR3 reads CASSLSGGHEQYF. CDR3 sequence (DNA): TGTGCCAGCAGCCTCTCCGGAGGGCACGAGCAGTACTTC.

The rearrangement links TRBV20-1 to TRBJ2-7; no clear D gene. This CDR3 is built from 11 residues. Germline CDR1 reads DFQATT; CDR2 reads SNEGSKA (reference sequence). The germline V and J ends were trimmed by 3 bases and 7 bases, with 10 bases remaining between them. CDR3 DNA sequence: TGCAGTGCTAGTGAAGTGAGGGAGCAGTACTTC. Translated, it gives CSASEVREQYF.

V is TRBV21-1 and J is TRBJ1-3; TRBD1 is taken as the D call from the table, unchecked against the DNA. TRBV21-1 has pseudogene status. The CDR3 runs 16 residues. CDR3 bases: TGTGCCAGCAACACAGGGGAAGAAGGTTCTGGAAACACCATATATTTT. Amino acid sequence: CASNTGEEGSGNTIYF.

The table lists this clonotype with a few counts. V is TRBV7-3 and J is TRBJ2-3; D gene unclear. The CDR3 covers 14 residues. Germline CDR1 and CDR2: SGHTA and FQGTGA. Trimming left V 0 bases short and J 11 bases short, with 15 bases between. As DNA, the CDR3 is TGTGCCAGCAGCTTAACGGGGTCCGATGGACGGCAGTATTTT. This translates into CASSLTGSDGRQYF. Based on the CDR3 plus reference TRBV7-3 and TRBJ2-3, the full variable domain is GAGVSQTPSNKVTEKGKYVELRCDPISGHTALYWYRQSLGQGPEFLIYFQGTGAADDSGLPNDRFFAVRPEGSVSTLKIQRTERGDSAVYLCASSLTGSDGRQYFGPGTRLTVL.

This clonotype was seen more than once but under ten times. The chain combines TRBV6-2 or TRBV6-3 with TRBJ2-3; 10 bases match TRBD2. CDR1 and CDR2 (germline): MNHEY, SVGEGT. V shed 8 bases and J 3 bases; nucleotides not matched to a gene: 8. There are 15 residues in the CDR3. The DNA for the CDR3 is TGTGCCAGCTCAGTGAGCGGGGGGGCAACAGATACGCAGTATTTT. Translation gives CASSVSGGATDTQYF.

The gene calls are TRBV29-1 and TRBJ1-2; 8 nucleotides agree with TRBD1. The trim removed 3 bases at V and 4 bases at J, leaving 7 bases unmatched. Germline CDR1 and CDR2: SQVTM and ANQGSEA. The CDR3 runs 14 residues. CDR3: CSVDPFTGGYGYTF. CDR3 DNA sequence: TGCAGCGTTGACCCTTTTACAGGGGGCTATGGCTACACCTTC.

The table lists this clonotype with many counts. This chain uses TRBV4-3 with TRBJ2-5; 9 bases agree with TRBD1. The trim removed 4 bases at V and 4 bases at J, leaving 10 bases unmatched. Per the germline V gene, CDR1 is LGHNA and CDR2 is YSLEER. The CDR3 loop spans 16 amino acids. As DNA, the CDR3 is TGCGCCAGCAGCCCACGACTTAGGGGACAGGGAGAGACCCAGTACTTC. Translation: CASSPRLRGQGETQYF.

The J gene is TRBJ2-3, the V gene TRBV20-1; unclear D gene. Germline CDR1 reads DFQATT; CDR2 reads SNEGSKA (reference sequence). The CDR3 extends over 14 amino acids. The V gene lost 0 bases and the J gene lost 6 bases, with 13 bases spanning the gap. The CDR3 DNA is TGCAGTGCTAGAGACCGAGATCTTAGGGATACGCAGTATTTT. Translating gives CSARDRDLRDTQYF.